The present TCR beta chain was sequenced within a study of identical twins. Study results and caveats: The study found excess low generation probability among twin-shared out-of-frame alpha sequences.

Healthy Caucasians were all of the donors. A word on this clonotype: Antigen specificity is unknown.

In germline, CDR1 is MNHEY, CDR2 SVGAGI. This CDR3 is built from 17 residues. V was pared by 2 bases and J by 6 bases, with 13 bases of the junction left unmatched. A universal primer site was added by template switching, and unique molecular identifiers were carried by the cDNA. MiXCR, applied by TCRdb to the 5' RACE reads, yields one record per CDR3 protein. The sample yields about 280,000 distinct CDR3 sequences, 8% to 9% seen once. This sample was shared with a second study, whose subject was yellow fever vaccine responses in identical twins.

The specimen sequenced was memory (CD45RO+) T cells sorted from blood. The source is a woman in her late teens or twenties in good health. The rearrangement uses TRBV6-5 and TRBJ1-2; TRBD1 agrees at 9 bases. The CDR3 here is CASSYLITGGRVHGYTF. For the CDR3, the DNA is TGTGCCAGCAGTTACCTTATTACAGGGGGCCGGGTGCATGGCTACACCTTC.